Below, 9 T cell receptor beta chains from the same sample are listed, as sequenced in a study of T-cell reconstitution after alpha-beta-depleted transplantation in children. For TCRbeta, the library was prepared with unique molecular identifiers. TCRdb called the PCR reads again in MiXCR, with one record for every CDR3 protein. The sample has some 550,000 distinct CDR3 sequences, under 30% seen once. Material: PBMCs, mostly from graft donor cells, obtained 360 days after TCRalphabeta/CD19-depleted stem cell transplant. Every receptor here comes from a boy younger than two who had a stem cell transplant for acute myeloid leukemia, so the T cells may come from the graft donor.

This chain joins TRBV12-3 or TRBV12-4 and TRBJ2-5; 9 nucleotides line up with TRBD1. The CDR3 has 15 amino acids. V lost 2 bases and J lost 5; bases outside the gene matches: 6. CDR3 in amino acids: CASSLTGTGTETQYF. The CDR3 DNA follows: TGTGCCAGCAGTTTAACTGGGACAGGGACGGAGACCCAGTACTTC.

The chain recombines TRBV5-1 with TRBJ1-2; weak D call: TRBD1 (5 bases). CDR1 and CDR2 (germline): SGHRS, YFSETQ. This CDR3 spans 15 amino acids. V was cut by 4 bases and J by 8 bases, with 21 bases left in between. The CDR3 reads CASSGPGDPLKGYTF. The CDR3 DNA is TGCGCCAGCAGCGGCCCGGGGGACCCCCTGAAGGGCTACACCTTC.

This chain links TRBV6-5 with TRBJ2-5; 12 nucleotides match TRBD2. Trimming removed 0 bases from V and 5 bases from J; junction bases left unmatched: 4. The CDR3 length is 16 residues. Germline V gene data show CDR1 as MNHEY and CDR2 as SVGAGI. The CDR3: CASSYSGLAGKETQYF. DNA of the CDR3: TGTGCCAGCAGTTACTCTGGACTAGCGGGGAAGGAGACCCAGTACTTC.

The CDR3 DNA reads as TGTGCCAGCAGCCCAGGGACTAGCGGGGGGAAAGGGGCCAACGTCCTGACTTTC. It specifies CASSPGTSGGKGANVLTF. V is TRBV6-5 and J is TRBJ2-6, with 15 bases aligning to TRBD2. The V and J ends lost 6 bases and 4 bases, in that order; junction bases with no gene match: 7. Germline CDR1 reads MNHEY; CDR2 reads SVGAGI. CDR3 length: 18 residues.

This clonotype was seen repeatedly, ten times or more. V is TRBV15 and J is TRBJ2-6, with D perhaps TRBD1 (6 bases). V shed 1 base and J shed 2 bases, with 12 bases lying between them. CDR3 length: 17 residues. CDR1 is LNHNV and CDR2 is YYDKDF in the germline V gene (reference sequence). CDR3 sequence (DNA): TGTGCCACCAGCAGAGCGGACAGTTTAGCTGGGGCCAACGTCCTGACTTTC. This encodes CATSRADSLAGANVLTF.

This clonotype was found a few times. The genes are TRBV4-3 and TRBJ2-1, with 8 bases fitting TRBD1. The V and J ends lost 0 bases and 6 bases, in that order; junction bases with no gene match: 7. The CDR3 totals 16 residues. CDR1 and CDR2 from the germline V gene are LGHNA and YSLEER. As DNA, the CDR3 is TGCGCCAGCAGCCAAGATAGTGGACAGGGAGGCAATGAGCAGTTCTTC. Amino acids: CASSQDSGQGGNEQFF.

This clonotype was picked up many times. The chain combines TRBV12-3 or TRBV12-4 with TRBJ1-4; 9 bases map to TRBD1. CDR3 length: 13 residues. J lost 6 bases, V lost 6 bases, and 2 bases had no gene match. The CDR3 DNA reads TGTGCCAGCAGGACAGGGGGGCATGAAAAACTGTTTTTT. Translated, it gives CASRTGGHEKLFF.

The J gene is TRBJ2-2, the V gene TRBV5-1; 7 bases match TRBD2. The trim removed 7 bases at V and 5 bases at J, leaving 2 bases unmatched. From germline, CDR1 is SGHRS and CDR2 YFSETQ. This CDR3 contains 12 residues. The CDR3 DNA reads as TGCGCCAGCGGGGGGGTGACCGGGGAGCTGTTTTTT. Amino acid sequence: CASGGVTGELFF.

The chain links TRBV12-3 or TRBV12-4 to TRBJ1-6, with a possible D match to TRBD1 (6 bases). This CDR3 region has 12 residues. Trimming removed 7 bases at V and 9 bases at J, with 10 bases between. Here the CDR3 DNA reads TGTGCCAGCACTCAGGGGCCTTCACCCCTCCACTTT. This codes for CASTQGPSPLHF.